The next 27 T cell receptor beta chains were all read from a single sample in a study of T cell changes during pregnancy in multiple sclerosis. The data were produced by immunoSEQ multiplex PCR, yet TCRdb's version contains in-frame clones alone and is incomplete. Among fewer than 110,000 clones, almost 95% were seen once, and the ten largest hold 0.75% to 0.95%. Material: peripheral blood, obtained after pregnancy. Receptors were obtained from a female donor with multiple sclerosis, enrolled in a pregnancy study.

V is TRBV7-2 and J is TRBJ1-2; the D gene is possibly TRBD1 (6 bases). V lost 1 base and J 0 bases, leaving 6 bases between the germline ends. CDR1 is SGHTA, CDR2 FQGNSA, per germline. The CDR3 consists of 14 residues. The CDR3 DNA reads as TGTGCCAGCAGCTTAGGGACAGCTAACTATGGCTACACCTTC. Its translation: CASSLGTANYGYTF.

This clone was seen once. J is TRBJ1-2 and V is TRBV6-1; the D gene is possibly TRBD1 (5 bases). The V gene lost 2 bases and the J gene lost 7 bases, with 5 bases spanning the gap. The CDR3 has 11 amino acids. Germline-derived CDR1 and CDR2 are MNHNS and SASEGT. CDR3 bases: TGTGCCAGCAGTGAAAGGGGTGGCTACACCTTC. It encodes CASSERGGYTF.

For the CDR3, the DNA is TGTGCCAGTCGACAGGACCAAGAGACCCAGTACTTC. The encoded protein is CASRQDQETQYF. The chain recombines TRBV2 with TRBJ2-5, with D possibly TRBD1 on 6 matching bases. Germline V gives CDR1 SNHLY, CDR2 FYNNEI. There are 12 residues in the CDR3. The V gene lost 9 bases and the J gene lost 0 bases, with 8 bases spanning the gap.

J is TRBJ1-2 and V is TRBV27; 11 bases are shared with TRBD1. CDR1 and CDR2 from the germline V gene are MNHEY and SMNVEV (reference sequence). V was pared by 6 bases and J by 2 bases, with 5 bases of the junction left unmatched. The CDR3 sequence is 15 residues long. In DNA, the CDR3 is TGTGCCAGCAGCCCGAGGACAGGGGGCAACTATGGCTACACCTTC. Amino acid sequence: CASSPRTGGNYGYTF.

The rearrangement links TRBV7-9 to TRBJ2-7, with 9 positions matching TRBD1. Germline V gene lookup returns CDR1 SEHNR and CDR2 FQNEAQ (reference sequence). There are 16 residues in the CDR3. Trimming cost V 3 bases and J 5 bases; bases outside gene matches: 11. For the CDR3, the DNA is TGTGCCAGCAGCTTTTATGGGACAGGGAAATTCCACGAGCAGTACTTC. Translation gives CASSFYGTGKFHEQYF.

CDR3 nucleotides: TGTGCCAGTCTTTTCGGGGGGGACGCCGGGGACTATGGCTACACCTTC. Its translation is CASLFGGDAGDYGYTF. The V and J genes are TRBV28 and TRBJ1-2; perhaps TRBD1 as D (5 bases). Germline assignment: CDR1 MDHEN and CDR2 SYDVKM. V shed 9 bases and J shed 3 bases, with 23 bases lying between them. There are 16 residues in the CDR3.

V usage is TRBV6-1 and J usage is TRBJ1-5, with a possible D match to TRBD1 (5 bases). The germline CDR1 and CDR2 sequences are MNHNS and SASEGT. V dropped 2 bases and J dropped 7 bases, with 18 bases sitting between them. The CDR3 length is 16 residues. The CDR3 DNA sequence: TGTGCCAGCAGTGAACTCCCTCAGGGTCGGTGGCAGCCCCAGCATTTT. It is translated as CASSELPQGRWQPQHF.

The chain carries TRBV6-5 and TRBJ2-7; D not resolved. Trimming removed 1 base from V and 0 bases from J, with 10 bases in between. The CDR3 covers 15 residues. The germline V gene has CDR1 MNHEY and CDR2 SVGAGI. The CDR3 here is CASSYLGGSSYEQYF. Here the CDR3 DNA reads TGTGCCAGCAGTTACTTAGGCGGTAGCTCCTACGAGCAGTACTTC.

The genes are TRBV2 and TRBJ1-1, with TRBD1 matching 9 bases. Germline-derived CDR1 and CDR2 are SNHLY and FYNNEI. CDR3 length equals 17 residues. V dropped 0 bases and J dropped 4; count of bases not matched to a gene: 9. The CDR3 loop is CASSEAGPGQGSTEAFF. As DNA, the CDR3 is TGTGCCAGCAGTGAAGCGGGGCCGGGACAGGGTAGCACTGAAGCTTTCTTT. The full variable domain, in which reference TRBV2 and TRBJ1-1 provide the parts outside the CDR3, is EPEVTQTPSHQVTQMGQEVILRCVPISNHLYFYWYRQILGQKVEFLVSFYNNEISEKSEIFDDQFSVERPDGSNFTLKIRSTKLEDSAMYFCASSEAGPGQGSTEAFFGQGTRLTVV.

Concerning this clone itself: Germline is not matched at one junction end, which may reflect a read error. The chain links TRBV6-1 to TRBJ2-7, with TRBD2 as a possible D gene (6 bases). Germline assignment: CDR1 MNHNS and CDR2 SASEGT. The CDR3 has 11 amino acids. CDR3: CASGGSVQLHF. DNA for the CDR3: TGTGCCAGCGGGGGGTCCGTTCAACTTCACTTC.

The chain's CDR3 is CASSTGTVYGEAFF. The CDR3 DNA sequence: TGTGCCAGCAGCACCGGGACAGTTTATGGTGAAGCTTTCTTT. This chain joins TRBV7-9 and TRBJ1-1, with 7 positions matching TRBD1. V dropped 5 bases and J dropped 7; count of bases not matched to a gene: 10. This CDR3 is built from 14 residues. Germline V gives CDR1 SEHNR, CDR2 FQNEAQ (reference sequence).

This clone was detected only once. The V and J genes are TRBV27 and TRBJ2-1, with TRBD2 matching 11 bases. V was clipped by 2 bases and J by 9 bases; unmatched bases: 6. Germline V CDR1 and CDR2: MNHEY, SMNVEV (reference sequence). There are 15 residues in the CDR3. Written as DNA, the CDR3 is TGTGCCAGCAGTTTAACTAGCGGGAGCTCTAGTGAGCAGTTCTTC. Encoded protein: CASSLTSGSSSEQFF.

This clone was seen once. The V gene is TRBV7-9, the J gene TRBJ1-1; D is unclear. This CDR3 is built from 16 residues. Germline V gene data show CDR1 as SEHNR and CDR2 as FQNEAQ (reference sequence). The V end lost 6 bases, the J end lost 3 bases, and 20 bases lay between the germline ends. Here the CDR3 DNA reads TGTGCCAGCAGTCCAAGGGCGGGTCCGCAGGACACTGAAGCTTTCTTT. Translated, it gives CASSPRAGPQDTEAFF.

This clone has only one observation. This sequence joins TRBV6-1 and TRBJ2-7, with 7 bases aligning to TRBD2. The junction had 6 bases not matched to a gene; V was cut back by 5 bases and J by 2 bases. The CDR3 is made up of 14 amino acids. Germline CDR1 reads MNHNS; CDR2 reads SASEGT. Here the CDR3 reads CASSPGTTPYEQYF. As DNA, the CDR3 is TGTGCCAGCAGTCCCGGGACTACCCCCTACGAGCAGTACTTC.

The rearrangement joins TRBV18 to TRBJ2-7; D is uncertain. V gave up 1 base and J gave up 6 bases, with 16 bases separating them. This CDR3 is built from 15 residues. The V gene's germline CDR1 is KGHSH and CDR2 LQKENI. CDR3 in amino acids: CASSPLTDQTSEQYF. The CDR3 bases are TGTGCCAGCTCACCACTTACAGACCAAACTTCCGAGCAGTACTTC. The complete variable domain, with remaining parts taken from reference TRBV18 and TRBJ2-7, reads NAGVMQNPRHLVRRRGQEARLRCSPMKGHSHVYWYRQLPEEGLKFMVYLQKENIIDESGMPKERFSAEFPKEGPSILRIQQVVRGDSAAYFCASSPLTDQTSEQYFGPGTRLTVT.

DNA for the CDR3: TGCAGCGTTGGGACTTTCCCTGCGGGAAACACCATATATTTT. Translation: CSVGTFPAGNTIYF. This chain connects TRBV29-1 to TRBJ1-3; D unclear. Trimming took 4 bases from V and 4 from J, leaving 14 bases between them. The germline V gene encodes CDR1 SQVTM and CDR2 ANQGSEA. The CDR3 consists of 14 residues.

The chain couples TRBV19 to TRBJ2-3; tentative D call: TRBD2 (6 bases). The V end lost 5 bases, the J end lost 6 bases, and 15 bases lay between the germline ends. The V gene's germline CDR1 is LNHDA and CDR2 SQIVND (reference sequence). CDR3 length equals 14 residues. The CDR3 spells CASSSGMAGDTQYF. The DNA for the CDR3 is TGTGCCAGTAGTTCTGGCATGGCGGGGGATACGCAGTATTTT.

The chain has TRBV4-2 and TRBJ2-7; 8 nucleotides align to TRBD2. CDR1 and CDR2 (germline): LGHNA, YNFKEQ. CDR3 length: 14 amino acids. V was pared by 2 bases and J by 3 bases, with 3 bases of the junction left unmatched. This CDR3 is CASSQRRGGYEQYF. In DNA, the CDR3 is TGTGCCAGCAGCCAACGACGGGGGGGCTACGAGCAGTACTTC.

This chain uses TRBV30 with TRBJ2-7, with 11 bases lining up with TRBD2. V shed 1 base, J shed 10 bases, and the junction held 3 bases outside the gene matches. The CDR3 runs to 12 residues. Germline CDR1 reads GTSNPN; CDR2 reads SVGIG (reference sequence). Here the CDR3 reads CAWSGGTSGQYF. The DNA of the CDR3 is TGTGCCTGGAGTGGAGGGACTAGCGGACAGTACTTC.

CDR3 protein: CASSPTTGTTDTQYF. The DNA of the CDR3 is TGTGCCAGCAGCCCTACGACGGGAACCACAGATACGCAGTATTTT. This rearrangement joins TRBV5-4 to TRBJ2-3, with D possibly TRBD2 on 5 matching bases. CDR1 and CDR2 from the germline V gene are SGHNT and YYREEE (reference sequence). V was shortened by 4 bases and J by 2 bases, with 14 bases between the two germline ends. This CDR3 has 15 residues.

This clone was counted only a few times. J is TRBJ2-3 and V is TRBV20-1, with D unresolved. The CDR3 contains 11 residues. V was cut by 6 bases and J by 5 bases, with 9 bases left in between. In germline, CDR1 is DFQATT, CDR2 SNEGSKA (reference sequence). CDR3 in amino acids: CSAAHQDTQYF. The CDR3, as DNA: TGCAGTGCAGCCCACCAAGATACGCAGTATTTT.

CDR3 DNA sequence: TGCGCCAGCAGCTTGGGGGACAGGGAGGATCAGCCCCAGCATTTT. Amino acids: CASSLGDREDQPQHF. V gene TRBV5-1 combines with J gene TRBJ1-5; the match to TRBD1 covers 9 bases. This CDR3 has 15 residues. Germline CDR1 and CDR2: SGHRS and YFSETQ. V lost 0 bases to trimming and J lost 5 bases; unmatched junction nucleotides: 3.

The V call is TRBV27, the J call TRBJ2-7; tentatively, D is TRBD1 (5 bases). Trimming shortened V by 2 bases and J by 7 bases, and 15 bases separated the two germline ends. The germline gives CDR1 MNHEY, CDR2 SMNVEV (reference sequence). This CDR3 has 14 amino acids. The CDR3 DNA reads as TGTGCCAGCAGTTTAGGCCAGGGCCTTGGGGAGCAGTACTTC. Protein sequence: CASSLGQGLGEQYF.

The V gene is TRBV9, the J gene TRBJ2-3; D remains unclear. V was trimmed by 0 bases and J by 3 bases, leaving 5 bases between them. The V gene's germline CDR1 is SGDLS and CDR2 YYNGEE. The CDR3 loop spans 13 amino acids. The CDR3 is CASSVGPTDTQYF. DNA for the CDR3: TGTGCCAGCAGCGTAGGGCCTACAGATACGCAGTATTTT.

The chain uses TRBV7-6 and TRBJ1-5; 7 nucleotides agree with TRBD1. Germline-derived CDR1 and CDR2 are SGHVS and FNYEAQ. With 5 bases clipped from V and 2 bases from J, the junction kept 12 bases outside the gene matches. This CDR3 has 17 residues. The CDR3 coding sequence is TGTGCCAGCAGCGTCTCCTCCGGTGGGACAGGCAATCAGCCCCAGCATTTT. It specifies CASSVSSGGTGNQPQHF.

This chain uses TRBV6-1 with TRBJ1-1, with TRBD1 matching over 9 bases. The CDR3 is 15 residues long. From germline, CDR1 is MNHNS and CDR2 SASEGT. V was pared by 6 bases and J by 4 bases, with 9 bases of the junction left unmatched. DNA of the CDR3: TGTGCCAGCAGGCCAGGGACAGGGCTGAGCACTGAAGCTTTCTTT. Amino acids: CASRPGTGLSTEAFF.

This clone was observed a single time. The rearrangement uses TRBV5-4 and TRBJ1-2; D is possibly TRBD1 (5 bases). Germline values: CDR1 SGHNT, CDR2 YYREEE (reference sequence). Trimming removed 4 bases at V and 1 base at J, with 11 bases between. The CDR3 is 14 residues long. The CDR3: CASSLGRSNYGYTF. CDR3 DNA: TGTGCCAGCAGCCTGGGACGGAGTAACTATGGCTACACCTTC.